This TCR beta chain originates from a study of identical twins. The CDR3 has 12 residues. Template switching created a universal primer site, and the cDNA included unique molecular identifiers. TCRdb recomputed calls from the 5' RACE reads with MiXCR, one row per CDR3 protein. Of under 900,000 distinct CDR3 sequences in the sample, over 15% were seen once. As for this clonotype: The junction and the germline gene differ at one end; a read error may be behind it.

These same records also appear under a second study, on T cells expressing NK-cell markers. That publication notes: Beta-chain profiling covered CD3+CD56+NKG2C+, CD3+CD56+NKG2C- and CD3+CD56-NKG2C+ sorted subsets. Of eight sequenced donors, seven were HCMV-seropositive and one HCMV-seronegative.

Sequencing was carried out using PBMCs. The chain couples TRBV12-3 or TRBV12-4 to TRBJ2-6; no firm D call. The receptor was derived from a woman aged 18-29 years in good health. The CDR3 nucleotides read TGTGCCAGCAGTTTTGGGCCCAACGTCCTGACTTTC. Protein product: CASSFGPNVLTF.